This T cell receptor (beta chain) was recovered during a study of blood T cells in healthy people across ages. Study-level findings and limits: Roughly linearly, TCR beta diversity per million T cells fell as age increased. Donor CMV infection status was unknown, possibly confounding age-related changes in expanded clonotypes.

As regards this clonotype: The antigen is not known.

This CDR3 contains 14 residues. Germline V lookup: CDR1 SGHVS, CDR2 FNYEAQ. Deletions cut 5 bases from V and 1 base from J, with 10 bases between. The use of a sample-barcoded 5' primer and a J-beta primer mix characterized a second PCR of about 6 to 11 cycles. A single record per CDR3 protein comes from TCRdb applying MiXCR to the 5' RACE reads. The sample lists 1.5 million or so distinct CDR3 sequences; under 55% were seen once. The sequence came from a woman aged 18-29 years in good health. The genes are TRBV7-6 and TRBJ2-3; the D gene is possibly TRBD2 (5 bases). Sequencing input: blood. The DNA of the CDR3 is TGTGCCAGCAGCCCTAACGGGGGCACAGATACGCAGTATTTT. This codes for CASSPNGGTDTQYF.